This is a list of T cell receptor beta chains from one sample in a study of T cell clusters in autoimmune cytopenias. TCRdb re-called the multiplex PCR reads and catalogs CDR3 proteins one per entry, DNA excluded. This sample's clone table lists thousands of distinct CDR3 sequences. The specimen was peripheral blood. These receptors all stem from a human donor with an autoimmune cytopenia or autoimmune hepatitis (not recorded which). The CDR3 runs from the conserved cysteine through the conserved F or W. The size entry is marked missing in some rows and otherwise reads once, few, many or a size class.

j_call | clone_size | v_call | cdr3_aa
TRBJ2-1 | medium-sized | TRBV27 | CASSLSGVGATSGTNEQFF
TRBJ2-3 | medium-sized | TRBV6-6 | CASLSLAGARDTQYF
TRBJ2-5 | medium-sized | TRBV10-3 | CAISVGRNDWVGETQYF
TRBJ1-4 | medium-sized | TRBV4-1 | CASSPIGDLGAEKLFF
TRBJ2-7 | medium-sized | TRBV6-6 | CASRHQTGYEQYF
TRBJ2-3 | medium-sized | TRBV20-1 | CSARASTDTQYF
TRBJ2-7 | medium-sized | TRBV20-1 | CSARNADRPYEQYF
TRBJ1-1 | medium-sized | TRBV28 | CASSLPARGAFF
TRBJ2-5 | medium-sized | TRBV7-2 | CASSLVAGLETQYF
TRBJ2-3 | medium-sized | TRBV7-9 | CASSLVVHSSTDTQYF
TRBJ2-1 | medium-sized | TRBV19 | CASSSKTHNEQFF
TRBJ2-7 | medium-sized | TRBV20-1 | CSARDTWTGGHEQYF
TRBJ2-4 | medium-sized | TRBV6-5 | CASNRAGDIQYF
TRBJ2-7 | medium-sized | TRBV5-6 | CASSLDYRPYEQYF
TRBJ2-6 | medium-sized | TRBV6-2/TRBV6-3 | CASSPSDRQRLYSGANVLTF
TRBJ1-6 | medium-sized | TRBV19 | CASSKGADSPLHF
TRBJ2-1 | medium-sized | TRBV7-2 | CASSTQGQAEGGDYNEQFF
TRBJ2-1 | medium-sized | TRBV19 | CAREVAGGGSYNEQFF
TRBJ2-3 | medium-sized | TRBV19 | CASSKGTDTQYF
TRBJ1-2 | medium-sized | TRBV7-9 | CASSLERGDNYGYTF
TRBJ1-6 | medium-sized | TRBV27 | CASSSRDSNSPLHF
TRBJ1-6 | medium-sized | TRBV6-5 | CASSWRDLRNSPLHF
TRBJ2-1 | medium-sized | TRBV6-6 | CASVGLYEQFF
TRBJ1-5 | medium-sized | TRBV20-1 | CSASRRDQPQHF
TRBJ2-1 | medium-sized | TRBV11-3 | CASSFSGPYNEQFF
TRBJ2-1 | medium-sized | TRBV7-9 | CASSLDHMASGSRNEQFF
TRBJ2-6 | medium-sized | TRBV27 | CASSPSDRGHMFGANVLTF
TRBJ1-2 | medium-sized | TRBV14 | CASSPSPTQGDYGYTF
TRBJ1-5 | medium-sized | TRBV10-3 | CATRRNSNQPQHF
TRBJ2-1 | medium-sized | TRBV7-9 | CASSLGSRGGSYNEQFF
TRBJ2-3 | . | TRBV27 | CASSYTRQGAYGTDTQYF
TRBJ2-7 | medium-sized | TRBV27 | CASSLSLGQISYEQYF
TRBJ2-3 | medium-sized | TRBV6-4 | CASSSQGQGADTQYF
TRBJ1-2 | medium-sized | TRBV6-2/TRBV6-3 | CASSLEGMSDGYTF
TRBJ1-1 | medium-sized | TRBV19 | CASTLVYGRGRGTEAFF
TRBJ2-7 | medium-sized | TRBV20-1 | CSARDLIRLLSYEQYF
TRBJ2-1 | medium-sized | TRBV19 | CASSLLAAKNYNEQFF